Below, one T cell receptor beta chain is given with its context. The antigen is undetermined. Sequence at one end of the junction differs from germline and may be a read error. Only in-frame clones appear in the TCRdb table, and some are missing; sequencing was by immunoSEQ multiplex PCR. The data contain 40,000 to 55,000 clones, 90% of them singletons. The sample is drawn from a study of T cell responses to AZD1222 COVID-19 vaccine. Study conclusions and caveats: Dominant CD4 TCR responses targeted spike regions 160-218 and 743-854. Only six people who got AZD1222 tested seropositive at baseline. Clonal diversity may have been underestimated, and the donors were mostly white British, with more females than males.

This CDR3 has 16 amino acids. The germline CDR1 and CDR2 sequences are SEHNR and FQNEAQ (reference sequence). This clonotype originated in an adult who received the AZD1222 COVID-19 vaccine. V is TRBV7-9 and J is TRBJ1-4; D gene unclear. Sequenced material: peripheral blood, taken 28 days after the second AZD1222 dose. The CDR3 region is CASSLGDNLPIPNGVF. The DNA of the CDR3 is TGTGCCAGCAGCCTCGGGGATAACTTGCCCATCCCAAACGGGGTTTTT. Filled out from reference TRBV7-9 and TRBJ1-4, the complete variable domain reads DTGVSQNPRHKITKRGQNVTFRCDPISEHNRLYWYRQTLGQGPEFLTYFQNEAQLEKSRLLSDRFSAERPKGSFSTLEIQRTEQGDSAMYLCASSLGDNLPIPNGVFGSGTQLSVL.